This T cell receptor beta chain was recovered during a study of regulatory T cells in long-lasting Graves disease. About the study: The term persistent Graves' disease signified upward of 5 years on antithyroid drugs with positive TSH receptor antibodies.

iRepertoire HTBI primers and Arm-PCR of CDR3 regions built TCR beta libraries. TCRdb analysed the multiplex PCR reads with MiXCR anew, one entry per CDR3 protein. This sample has 310,000 or so distinct CDR3 sequences, with roughly a fifth found just once. This clonotype has ten or more counts. What it recognizes is unknown. The V and J ends lost 6 bases and 1 base respectively, with 10 bases between them. The CDR3 runs to 13 residues. The germline V gene has CDR1 MNHNS and CDR2 SASEGT. Study results and limitations: Possibly, too few samples lowered accuracy.

Time point denoted: persistent/refractory GD, antithyroid drugs over 5 years with positive TRAb. The TCR library was made from RNA extracted from PBMCs. Patients came through an endocrinology department, and that department was in Xi'an, China. Collection of peripheral blood (nine milliliters) was done using EDTA tubes. V and J are TRBV6-1 and TRBJ2-7, with D perhaps matching TRBD1 (7 bases). This specimen was peripheral blood mononuclear cells (PBMCs), taken when the disease was refractory, from a patient treated with antithyroid drugs. The TCR sequence derives from a female donor with Graves disease. CDR3 protein: CASREGQSYEQYF. CDR3 sequence (DNA): TGTGCCAGCAGGGAGGGACAGTCCTACGAGCAGTACTTC.